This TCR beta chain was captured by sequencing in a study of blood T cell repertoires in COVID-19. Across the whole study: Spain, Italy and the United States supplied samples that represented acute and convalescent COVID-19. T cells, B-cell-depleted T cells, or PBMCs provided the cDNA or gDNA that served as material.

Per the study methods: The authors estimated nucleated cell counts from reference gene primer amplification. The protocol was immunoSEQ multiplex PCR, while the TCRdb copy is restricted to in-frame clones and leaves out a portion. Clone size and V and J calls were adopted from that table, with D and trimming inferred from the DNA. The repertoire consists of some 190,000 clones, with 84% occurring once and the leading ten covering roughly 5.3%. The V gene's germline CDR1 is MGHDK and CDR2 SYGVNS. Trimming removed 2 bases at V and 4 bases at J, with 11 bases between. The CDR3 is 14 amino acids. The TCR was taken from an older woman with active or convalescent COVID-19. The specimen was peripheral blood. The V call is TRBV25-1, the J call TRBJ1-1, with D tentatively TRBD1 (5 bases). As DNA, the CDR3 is TGTGCCAGCAGTGAAGGGGGGGTGAGCACTGAAGCTTTCTTT. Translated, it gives CASSEGGVSTEAFF.